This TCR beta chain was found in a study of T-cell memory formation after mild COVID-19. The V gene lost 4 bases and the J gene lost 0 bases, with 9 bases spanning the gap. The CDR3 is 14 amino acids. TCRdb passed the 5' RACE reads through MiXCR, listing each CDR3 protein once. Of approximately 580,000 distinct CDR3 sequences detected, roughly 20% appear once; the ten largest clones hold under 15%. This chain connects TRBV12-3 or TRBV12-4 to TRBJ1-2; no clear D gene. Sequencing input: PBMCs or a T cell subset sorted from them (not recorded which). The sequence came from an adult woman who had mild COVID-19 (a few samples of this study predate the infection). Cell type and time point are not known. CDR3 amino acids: CASSYGGANYGYTF. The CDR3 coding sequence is TGTGCCAGCAGTTATGGCGGAGCTAACTATGGCTACACCTTC.